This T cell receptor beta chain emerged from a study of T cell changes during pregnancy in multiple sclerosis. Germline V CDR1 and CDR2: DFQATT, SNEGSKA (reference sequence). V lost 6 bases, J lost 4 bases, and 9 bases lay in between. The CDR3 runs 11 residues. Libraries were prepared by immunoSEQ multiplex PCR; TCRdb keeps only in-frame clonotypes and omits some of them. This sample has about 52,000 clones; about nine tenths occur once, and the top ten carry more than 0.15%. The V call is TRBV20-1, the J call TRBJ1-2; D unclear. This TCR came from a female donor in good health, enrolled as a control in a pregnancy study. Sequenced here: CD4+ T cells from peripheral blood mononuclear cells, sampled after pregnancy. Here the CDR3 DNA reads TGCAGTGCCGCGCCCCTCTATGGCTACACCTTC. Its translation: CSAAPLYGYTF.